This T cell receptor (beta chain) is drawn from a study of T cell responses to AZD1222 COVID-19 vaccine. Study-wide results and caveats: Donor demographics were predominantly white British with a female majority; clonal diversity may be underestimated.

From germline, CDR1 is SNHLY and CDR2 FYNNEI. V was clipped by 2 bases and J by 6 bases; unmatched bases: 11. The length of the CDR3 is 17 residues. The method was immunoSEQ multiplex PCR; TCRdb's version includes in-frame clones alone and lacks a portion of them. Of fewer than 100,000 clones listed, roughly 84% are singletons. Concerning this clone itself: Antigen unknown.

This clonotype was obtained from an adult in good health. The material was peripheral blood, obtained on day 0 of AZD1222 vaccination. This chain joins TRBV2 and TRBJ2-2; 8 nucleotides align to TRBD1. The CDR3 coding sequence is TGTGCCAGCAGTGAAAAAGGACAGGGCCTGGGATCCGGGGAGCTGTTTTTT. The encoded protein is CASSEKGQGLGSGELFF.